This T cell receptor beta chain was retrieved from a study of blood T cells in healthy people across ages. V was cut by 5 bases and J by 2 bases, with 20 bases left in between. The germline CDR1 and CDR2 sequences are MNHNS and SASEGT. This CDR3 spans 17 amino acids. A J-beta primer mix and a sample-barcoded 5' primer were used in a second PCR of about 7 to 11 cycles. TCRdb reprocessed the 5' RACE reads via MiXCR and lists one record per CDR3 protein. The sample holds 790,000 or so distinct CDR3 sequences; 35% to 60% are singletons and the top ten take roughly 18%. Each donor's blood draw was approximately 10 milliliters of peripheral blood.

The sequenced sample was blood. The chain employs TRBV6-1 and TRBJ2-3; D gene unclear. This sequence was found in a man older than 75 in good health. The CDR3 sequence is CASSSFRVVGATDTQYF. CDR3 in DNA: TGTGCCAGCAGTAGTTTTCGGGTAGTCGGTGCCACAGATACGCAGTATTTT.